This T cell receptor (beta chain) comes out of a study of blood T cell repertoires in COVID-19. Study as a whole: Spain, Italy and the United States supplied samples that represented acute and convalescent COVID-19. PBMCs, B-cell-depleted T cells, or T cells provided the cDNA or gDNA that made up the material.

CDR3 length: 15 residues. V was shortened by 4 bases and J by 4 bases, with 14 bases between the two germline ends. Germline V gene data show CDR1 as SGHKS and CDR2 as YYEKEE (reference sequence). Original handling: The authors estimated nucleated cell counts from reference gene primer amplification. Sequencing used immunoSEQ multiplex PCR; TCRdb keeps in-frame clones, though not all of them. That table is the source of V, J and clone size, and D and trimming were worked out from the DNA. The sample carries some 120,000 clones, over 85% recorded once. Sequencing was done on a sample of peripheral blood. This chain joins TRBV5-5 and TRBJ1-4, with D possibly matching TRBD1 (5 bases). This clonotype was obtained from a man aged 45 to 65 with active COVID-19. CDR3 sequence reads: CASSVRQTYNEKLFF. The CDR3 DNA is TGTGCCAGCAGCGTTAGACAGACTTATAATGAAAAACTGTTTTTT.